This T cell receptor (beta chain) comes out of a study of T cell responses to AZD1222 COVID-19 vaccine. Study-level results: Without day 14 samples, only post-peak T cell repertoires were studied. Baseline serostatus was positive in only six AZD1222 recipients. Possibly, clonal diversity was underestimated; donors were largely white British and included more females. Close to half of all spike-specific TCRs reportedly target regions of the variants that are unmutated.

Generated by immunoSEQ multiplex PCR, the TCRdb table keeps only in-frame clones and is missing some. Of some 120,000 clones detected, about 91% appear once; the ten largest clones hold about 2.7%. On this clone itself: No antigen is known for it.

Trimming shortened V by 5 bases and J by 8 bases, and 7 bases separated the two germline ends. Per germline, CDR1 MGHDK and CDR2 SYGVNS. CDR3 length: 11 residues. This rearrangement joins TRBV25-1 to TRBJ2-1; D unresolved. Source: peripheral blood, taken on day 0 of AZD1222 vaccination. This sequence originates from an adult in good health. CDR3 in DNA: TGTGCCAGCAGTCTATTGGATGAGCAGTTCTTC. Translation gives CASSLLDEQFF.